This section outlines one T cell receptor (beta chain) sequence together with its context. This entry comes from a study of T cells in tuberculosis. The method was immunoSEQ multiplex PCR; TCRdb's version includes in-frame clones alone and lacks a portion of them. Here the sample spans some 30,000 clones, under 95% being singletons. Stated time point: new active TB diagnosis, blood taken before or within 7 days of starting treatment. The germline gives CDR1 MNHNS, CDR2 SASEGT. V was trimmed by 8 bases and J by 4 bases, leaving 16 bases between them. The CDR3 is 14 amino acids. The receptor's source is an adult with tuberculosis. The material sequenced was PBMCs, taken at tuberculosis diagnosis. The V call is TRBV6-1, the J call TRBJ2-3; D might be TRBD2 (5 bases). The DNA for the CDR3 is TGTGCCAGCCCGAGGGCAATGAAATCAGATACGCAGTATTTT. Its protein is CASPRAMKSDTQYF.